This T cell receptor (beta chain) was identified in a study of early T cells in non-severe SARS-CoV-2 infection. Study overall: Sequenced bulk RNA came from whole blood that was unsorted, and chains were unpaired. Study-wide findings and caveats: Private and CD4 specificities were missed by VDJdb matching, which favored anti-spike CD8 responses.

On this clonotype itself: Its antigen is not known.

Each CDR3 protein is one row after TCRdb ran MiXCR on the 5' RACE reads. The table shows tens of thousands of distinct CDR3 sequences, with 15% to 20% occurring only once. This specimen consisted of whole blood, obtained at baseline. This receptor was obtained from an adult who was a healthcare worker with PCR-confirmed SARS-CoV-2 infection or an uninfected control (not recorded which).

The CDR3 DNA reads TGCAGCGCGGGACAGGGGGCGAATCAGCCCCAGCATTTT. Translated: CSAGQGANQPQHF. The V and J genes are TRBV29-1 and TRBJ1-5; 12 bases match TRBD1. This CDR3 contains 13 residues. Germline lookup yields CDR1 SQVTM and CDR2 ANQGSEA. With V trimmed by 7 bases and J by 4 bases, 2 bases remained unmatched. Together with reference TRBV29-1 and TRBJ1-5, the CDR3 gives the full variable domain: SAVISQKPSRDICQRGTSLTIQCQVDSQVTMMFWYRQQPGQSLTLIATANQGSEATYESGFVIDKFPISRPNLTFSTLTVSNMSPEDSSIYLCSAGQGANQPQHFGDGTRLSIL.